The rows below give T cell receptor beta chains drawn from one sample of a study of cytomegalovirus exposure and HLA in healthy donors. Libraries were prepared by immunoSEQ multiplex PCR; TCRdb keeps only in-frame clonotypes and omits some of them. The sample lists some 90,000 clones; around 67% were seen once. The specimen sequenced was PBMCs. The receptor source for this set is a middle-aged man in good health and CMV-seronegative. The CDR3 runs from the conserved cysteine through the conserved F or W. The D gene is left open where the match is weak. Size tells how often a clone was seen (once, few, many) or the class of an expanded clone, and some rows leave it out.

.,TRBD1,TRBJ2-7,TRBV28,TGTGCCAGCGAGGGGGCCACGCATTTTTACGAGCAGTACTTC,CASEGATHFYEQYF
.,.,TRBJ1-3,TRBV10-3,TGTGCCATCAGTGAGTCCGGAGGTTCCCGGAACACCATATATTTT,CAISESGGSRNTIYF
.,TRBD2,TRBJ2-3,TRBV11-2,TGTGCCAGCAGCTTAGTTTCGCTAGCGGGGGGGAGGACAGATACGCAGTATTTT,CASSLVSLAGGRTDTQYF
.,.,TRBJ2-7,TRBV29-1,TGCAGCGCTATCGGCTACGAGCAGTACTTC,CSAIGYEQYF
.,.,TRBJ2-1,TRBV7-9,TGTGCCAGCAGCTTAGCAGGGGGAGACAATGAGCAGTTCTTC,CASSLAGGDNEQFF
few,.,TRBJ1-1,TRBV18,TGTGCCAGCTCACCGCCAGGCGGGGGACGTTGGACTGAAGCTTTCTTT,CASSPPGGGRWTEAFF
.,TRBD1,TRBJ2-7,TRBV28,TGTGCCAGCAGTCCCGGGACAGGTCAAGTCTACGAGCAGTACTTC,CASSPGTGQVYEQYF
.,TRBD1,TRBJ1-1,TRBV5-1,TGCGCCAGCAGCGTACAGGGGGGAACTGAAGCTTTCTTT,CASSVQGGTEAFF
.,.,TRBJ1-2,TRBV11-1,TGTGCCAGCAGCTCTACACGGACAGAGAGCATTTATGGCTACACCTTC,CASSSTRTESIYGYTF
.,.,TRBJ1-5,TRBV5-1,TGCGCCAGCAGCTTGCGGGGGGGCAATCAGCCCCAGCATTTT,CASSLRGGNQPQHF
.,TRBD1,TRBJ2-6,TRBV14,TGTGCCAGCAAAAATCCGGGACAGGCACCTGGGGCCAACGTCCTGACTTTC,CASKNPGQAPGANVLTF
once,.,TRBJ2-3,TRBV28,TGTGCCAGCAGTTCGACCCCAGGGAGCACAGATACGCAGTATTTT,CASSSTPGSTDTQYF
.,.,TRBJ1-1,TRBV11-3,TGTGCCAGCAGCTTAGGGACAAGAAATGAAGCTTTCTTT,CASSLGTRNEAFF
.,TRBD1,TRBJ1-1,TRBV7-9,TGTGCCAGCAGCTCGGGACAGGGGGAGTACACTGAAGCTTTCTTT,CASSSGQGEYTEAFF
.,.,TRBJ2-7,TRBV28,TGTGCCAGCAGTTCCGGACAGACCTACGAGCAGTACTTC,CASSSGQTYEQYF
once,.,TRBJ1-1,TRBV30,TGTGCCTGGAATTACGAGAGGAACACTGAAGCTTTCTTT,CAWNYERNTEAFF
.,.,TRBJ2-7,TRBV5-1,TGCGCCAGCAGCTCGGTCACTAGGAAAGGCTTCCCCTCCTACGAGCAGTACTTC,CASSSVTRKGFPSYEQYF
.,.,TRBJ1-5,TRBV10-3,TGTGCCATCAGTGACGGGGTAGCGCCCCAGCATTTT,CAISDGVAPQHF
.,TRBD1,TRBJ1-5,TRBV11-3,TGTGCCAGCAGCCAAGCCGGACAGGGGGCTGTAAACAATCAGCCCCAGCATTTT,CASSQAGQGAVNNQPQHF
.,TRBD1,TRBJ2-3,TRBV29-1,TGCAGCGCCGGGGACAGCGCAGATACGCAGTATTTT,CSAGDSADTQYF
.,TRBD2,TRBJ2-2,TRBV7-9,TGTGCCAGCGCCCGGGGGGGAGTAATCACCGGGGAGCTGTTTTTT,CASARGGVITGELFF
.,.,TRBJ1-4,TRBV27,TGTGCCAGCAGTTTTAAGCCCGTTGCAACTAATGAAAAACTGTTTTTT,CASSFKPVATNEKLFF
.,.,TRBJ2-4,TRBV19,TGTGCCAGTAGTATACCCGACATAGCCAAAAACATTCAGTACTTC,CASSIPDIAKNIQYF
.,TRBD1,TRBJ1-1,TRBV28,TGTGCCAGCACCCTAAACGTGGGACAGGGAGCGTTGGACACTGAAGCTTTCTTT,CASTLNVGQGALDTEAFF
.,TRBD1,TRBJ1-4,TRBV27,TGTGCCAGCACCAAATCGGGTCCAGGGGGCCTTGAAAAACTGTTTTTT,CASTKSGPGGLEKLFF
few,.,TRBJ1-5,TRBV4-3,TGCGCCAGCAGCCAAGATAGTCGACAGCCCCAGCATTTT,CASSQDSRQPQHF
once,.,TRBJ2-7,TRBV7-2,TGTGCCAGCAGCCCGTCGACTAGTAAGGACGAGCAGTACTTC,CASSPSTSKDEQYF
.,TRBD1,TRBJ1-1,TRBV7-2,TGTGCCAGCAGCTTAGGGGGACAGACCTATGAAGCTTTCTTT,CASSLGGQTYEAFF
.,.,TRBJ2-7,TRBV5-5,TGTGCCAGCAGCTTGGTGGTAGGAGGTACGGTCGACGAGCAGTACTTC,CASSLVVGGTVDEQYF
.,TRBD1,TRBJ2-7,TRBV5-8,TGTGCCAGCAGCCGAGGACAGGGGACCTACGAGCAGTACTTC,CASSRGQGTYEQYF
.,TRBD2,TRBJ2-1,TRBV15,TGTGCCACCAGCAGACGCCCGGGACTAGGTATCGATGAGCAGCTCTTC,CATSRRPGLGIDEQLF
once,TRBD2,TRBJ2-1,TRBV10-1,TGCGCCAGCAGTGAGCCGGGGGGAAACTCCTACAATGAGCAGTTCTTC,CASSEPGGNSYNEQFF
few,.,TRBJ2-3,TRBV7-6,TGTGCCAGCAGCTGGGAGACAGGTATCAGAAGCACAGATACGCAGTATTTT,CASSWETGIRSTDTQYF
.,.,TRBJ1-1,TRBV6-5,TGTGCCAGCAGTTGGGAAGGGGGGGACACTGAAGCTTTCTTT,CASSWEGGDTEAFF
.,.,TRBJ2-2,TRBV2,TGTGCCAGCAGTGAAAAGGGCAGGGCGAACACCGGGGAGCTGTTTTTT,CASSEKGRANTGELFF
.,TRBD1,TRBJ2-3,TRBV7-9,TGTGCCAGCAGCTTAGACAGGGGGATGGGGGATACGCAGTATTTT,CASSLDRGMGDTQYF